These 8 T cell receptor beta chains share one sample of origin, sequenced in a study of Ad26.COV2.S vaccination and SARS-CoV-2 variants. Treatment described: some 20 received Ad26.COV2.S at low or high dose, single or two shots; 5 received placebo; per-sample allocation not given. Samples analyzed were those drawn on day 63 after the first vaccine or placebo injection. This table comes from immunoSEQ multiplex PCR, and its TCRdb copy is limited to in-frame clones, with some not included. The sample comprises approximately 280,000 clones, approximately 87% of which are singletons, and around 3.5% rests with the top ten. The source was peripheral blood, collected in a trial of Ad26.COV2.S vaccine versus placebo. Source of these receptors: a person aged 18-60 years who received the Ad26.COV2.S COVID-19 vaccine or a placebo.

The CDR3 nucleotides are TGTGCCAGCAGCTTGACAGGGGGTGGTGGAAACACCATATATTTT. This translates into CASSLTGGGGNTIYF. V gene TRBV7-9 combines with J gene TRBJ1-3; TRBD1 matches at 9 bases. The CDR3 is 15 residues long. CDR1 and CDR2 (germline): SEHNR, FQNEAQ (reference sequence). Unmatched junction bases numbered 3, after V lost 3 bases and J lost 3 bases.

The chain has TRBV2 and TRBJ2-7; no reliable D call. Per germline, CDR1 SNHLY and CDR2 FYNNEI. V was cut by 5 bases and J by 0 bases, with 17 bases left in between. CDR3 length: 16 residues. The CDR3 DNA is TGTGCCAGCAGTAGGACCGACCTTAGAAGCTCCTACGAGCAGTACTTC. This codes for CASSRTDLRSSYEQYF.

On this clone: A read error may produce the germline difference seen at one junction end. This chain links TRBV29-1 with TRBJ2-3; D gene uncertain. Per the germline V gene, CDR1 is SQVTM and CDR2 is ANQGSEA. The CDR3 runs to 15 residues. CDR3 residues: CSVEGFGVSTDTQYF. DNA of the CDR3: TGCAGCGTCGAAGGATTTGGGGTTAGCACAGATACGCAGTATTTT.

This clone was seen more than once but under ten times. This chain uses TRBV7-8 with TRBJ2-7; D is unresolved. Trimming removed 4 bases from V and 3 bases from J, with 13 bases in between. The CDR3 contains 14 residues. CDR1 and CDR2 from the germline V gene are SGHVS and FQNEAQ. CDR3 sequence: CASSYNRFDYEQYF. The CDR3 nucleotides are TGTGCCAGCAGCTACAATAGATTTGACTACGAGCAGTACTTC.

This rearrangement joins TRBV3-1 (or the pseudogene TRBV3-2) to TRBJ1-2; TRBD1 is a possible D gene (6 bases). Trimming took 1 base from V and 8 from J, leaving 17 bases between them. The length of the CDR3 is 15 residues. Germline values: CDR1 LGHDT, CDR2 YNNKEL (reference sequence). CDR3 sequence: CASSQAQKGVDGYTF. The CDR3 DNA reads as TGTGCCAGCAGCCAAGCCCAAAAGGGGGTGGACGGCTACACCTTC.

In its sample, this clone was seen once. The V and J genes are TRBV7-9 and TRBJ2-3, with unresolved D. CDR3 length: 16 amino acids. Germline V gene lookup returns CDR1 SEHNR and CDR2 FQNEAQ (reference sequence). V was pared by 1 base and J by 0 bases, with 11 bases between. The CDR3 sequence is CASSLDLRRSTDTQYF. CDR3 sequence (DNA): TGTGCCAGCAGCTTAGATCTGAGGAGAAGCACAGATACGCAGTATTTT.

The chain recombines TRBV7-6 with TRBJ2-5, with TRBD2 matching 11 bases. V was pared by 5 bases and J by 2 bases, with 4 bases of the junction left unmatched. Per germline, CDR1 SGHVS and CDR2 FNYEAQ. CDR3 size: 15 residues. The CDR3 protein is CASSLGTSGQETQYF. Written as DNA, the CDR3 is TGTGCCAGCAGCCTAGGGACTAGCGGACAAGAGACCCAGTACTTC.

The rearrangement links TRBV6-5 to TRBJ2-1, with D unresolved. CDR1 is MNHEY and CDR2 is SVGAGI in the germline V gene. CDR3 length: 14 amino acids. Trimming removed 2 bases from V and 4 bases from J, with 9 bases in between. CDR3: CASSYHGRYNEQFF. In DNA, the CDR3 is TGTGCCAGCAGTTACCACGGACGTTACAATGAGCAGTTCTTC.